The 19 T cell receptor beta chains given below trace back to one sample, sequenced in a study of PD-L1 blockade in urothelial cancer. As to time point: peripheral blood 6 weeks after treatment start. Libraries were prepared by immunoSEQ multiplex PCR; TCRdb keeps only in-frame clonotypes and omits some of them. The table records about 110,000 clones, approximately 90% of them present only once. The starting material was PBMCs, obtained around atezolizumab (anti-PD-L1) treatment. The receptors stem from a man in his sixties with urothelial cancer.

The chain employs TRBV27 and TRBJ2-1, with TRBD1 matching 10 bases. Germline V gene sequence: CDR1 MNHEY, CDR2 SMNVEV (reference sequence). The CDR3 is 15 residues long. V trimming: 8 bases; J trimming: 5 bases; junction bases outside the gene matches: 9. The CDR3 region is CASGTDRGAHNEQFF. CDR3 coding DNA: TGTGCCAGCGGCACGGACAGGGGGGCCCACAATGAGCAGTTCTTC.

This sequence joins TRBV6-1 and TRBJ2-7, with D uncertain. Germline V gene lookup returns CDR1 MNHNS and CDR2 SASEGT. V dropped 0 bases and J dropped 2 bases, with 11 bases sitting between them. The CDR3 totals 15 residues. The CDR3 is CASSEAPHTTYEQYF. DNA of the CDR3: TGTGCCAGCAGTGAAGCGCCACACACTACCTACGAGCAGTACTTC.

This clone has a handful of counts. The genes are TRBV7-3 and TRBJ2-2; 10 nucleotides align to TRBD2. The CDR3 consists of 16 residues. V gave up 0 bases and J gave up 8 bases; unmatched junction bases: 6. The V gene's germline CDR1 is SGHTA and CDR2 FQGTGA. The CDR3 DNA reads TGTGCCAGCAGCTTAACGCAGCGGGGGGGCCCGGGGGAGCTGTTTTTT. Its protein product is CASSLTQRGGPGELFF. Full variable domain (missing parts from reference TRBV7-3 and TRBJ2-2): GAGVSQTPSNKVTEKGKYVELRCDPISGHTALYWYRQSLGQGPEFLIYFQGTGAADDSGLPNDRFFAVRPEGSVSTLKIQRTERGDSAVYLCASSLTQRGGPGELFFGEGSRLTVL.

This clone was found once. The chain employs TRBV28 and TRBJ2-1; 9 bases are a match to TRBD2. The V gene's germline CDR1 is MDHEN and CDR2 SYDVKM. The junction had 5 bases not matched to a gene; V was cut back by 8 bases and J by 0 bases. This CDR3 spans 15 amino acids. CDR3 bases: TGTGCCAGCGTTCTTAGCGGGAGCTCCTACAATGAGCAGTTCTTC. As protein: CASVLSGSSYNEQFF. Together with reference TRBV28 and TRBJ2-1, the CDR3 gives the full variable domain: DVKVTQSSRYLVKRTGEKVFLECVQDMDHENMFWYRQDPGLGLRLIYFSYDVKMKEKGDIPEGYSVSREKKERFSLILESASTNQTSMYLCASVLSGSSYNEQFFGPGTRLTVL.

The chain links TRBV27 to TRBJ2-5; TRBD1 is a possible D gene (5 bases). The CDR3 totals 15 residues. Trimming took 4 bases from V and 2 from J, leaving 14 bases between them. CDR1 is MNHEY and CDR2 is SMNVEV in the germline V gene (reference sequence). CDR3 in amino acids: CASSYRAGRQETQYF. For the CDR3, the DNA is TGTGCCAGCAGTTATCGCGCAGGGCGGCAAGAGACCCAGTACTTC.

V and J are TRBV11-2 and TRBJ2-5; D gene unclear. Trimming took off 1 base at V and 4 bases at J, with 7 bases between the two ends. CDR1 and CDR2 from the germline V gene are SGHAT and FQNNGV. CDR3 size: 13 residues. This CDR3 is CASSLGQLETQYF. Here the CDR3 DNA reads TGTGCCAGCAGCTTAGGGCAGTTAGAGACCCAGTACTTC.

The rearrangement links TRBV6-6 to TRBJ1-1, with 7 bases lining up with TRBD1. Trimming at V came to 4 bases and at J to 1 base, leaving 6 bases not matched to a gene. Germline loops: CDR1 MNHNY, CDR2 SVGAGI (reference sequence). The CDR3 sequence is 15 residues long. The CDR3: CASSFDRAANTEAFF. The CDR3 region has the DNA TGTGCCAGCAGTTTTGACAGGGCCGCGAACACTGAAGCTTTCTTT.

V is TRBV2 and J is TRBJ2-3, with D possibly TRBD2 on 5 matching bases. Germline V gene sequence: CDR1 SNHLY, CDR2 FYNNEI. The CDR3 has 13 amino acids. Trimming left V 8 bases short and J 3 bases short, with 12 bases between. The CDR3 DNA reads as TGTGCCAGCGCGAGGGAGTCGACAGATACGCAGTATTTT. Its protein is CASARESTDTQYF.

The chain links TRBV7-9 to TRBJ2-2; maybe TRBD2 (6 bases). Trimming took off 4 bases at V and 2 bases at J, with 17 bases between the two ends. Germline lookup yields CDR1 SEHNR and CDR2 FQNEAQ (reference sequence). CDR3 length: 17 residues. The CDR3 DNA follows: TGTGCCAGCAGCTATGGGTTAGGACTACCTAACACCGGGGAGCTGTTTTTT. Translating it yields CASSYGLGLPNTGELFF.

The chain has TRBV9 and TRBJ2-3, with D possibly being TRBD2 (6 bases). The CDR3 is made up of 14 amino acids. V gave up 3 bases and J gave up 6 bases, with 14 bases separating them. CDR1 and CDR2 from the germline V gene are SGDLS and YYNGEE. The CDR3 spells CASSAPGELDTQYF. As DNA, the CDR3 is TGTGCCAGCAGCGCGCCGGGGGAGCTGGATACGCAGTATTTT. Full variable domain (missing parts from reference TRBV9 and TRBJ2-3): DSGVTQTPKHLITATGQRVTLRCSPRSGDLSVYWYQQSLDQGLQFLIQYYNGEERAKGNILERFSAQQFPDLHSELNLSSLELGDSALYFCASSAPGELDTQYFGPGTRLTVL.

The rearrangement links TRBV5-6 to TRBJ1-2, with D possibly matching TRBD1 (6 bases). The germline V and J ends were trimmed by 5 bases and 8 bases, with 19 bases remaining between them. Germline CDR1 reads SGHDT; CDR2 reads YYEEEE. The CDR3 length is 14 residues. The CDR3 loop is CASRWWPGAEGYTF. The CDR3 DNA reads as TGTGCCAGCAGATGGTGGCCAGGGGCGGAAGGCTACACCTTC.

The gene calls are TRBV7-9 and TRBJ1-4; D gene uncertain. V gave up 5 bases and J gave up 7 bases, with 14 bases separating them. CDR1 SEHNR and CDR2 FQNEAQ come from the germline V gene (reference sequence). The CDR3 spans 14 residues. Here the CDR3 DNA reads TGTGCCAGCAGCCGAGGGCTTCGGTCTGAAAAACTGTTTTTT. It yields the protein CASSRGLRSEKLFF.

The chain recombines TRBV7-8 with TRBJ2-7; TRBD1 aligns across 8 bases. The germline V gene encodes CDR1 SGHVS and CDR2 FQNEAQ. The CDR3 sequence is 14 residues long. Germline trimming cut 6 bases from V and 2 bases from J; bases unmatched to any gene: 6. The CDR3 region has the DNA TGTGCCAGCAGGAAAACAGGGGGGACCTACGAGCAGTACTTC. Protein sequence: CASRKTGGTYEQYF. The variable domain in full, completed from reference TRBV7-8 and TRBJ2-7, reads GAGVSQSPRYKVAKRGQDVALRCDPISGHVSLFWYQQALGQGPEFLTYFQNEAQLDKSGLPSDRFFAERPEGSVSTLKIQRTQQEDSAVYLCASRKTGGTYEQYFGPGTRLTVT.

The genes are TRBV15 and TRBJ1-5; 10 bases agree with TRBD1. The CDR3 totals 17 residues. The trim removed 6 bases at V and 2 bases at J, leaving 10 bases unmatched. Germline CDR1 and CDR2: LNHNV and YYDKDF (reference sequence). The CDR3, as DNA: TGTGCCACCAGTCCAGTTGACAGGGGGCTAGGCAATCAGCCCCAGCATTTT. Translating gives CATSPVDRGLGNQPQHF. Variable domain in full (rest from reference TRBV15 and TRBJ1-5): DAMVIQNPRYQVTQFGKPVTLSCSQTLNHNVMYWYQQKSSQAPKLLFHYYDKDFNNEADTPDNFQSRRPNTSFCFLDIRSPGLGDTAMYLCATSPVDRGLGNQPQHFGDGTRLSIL.

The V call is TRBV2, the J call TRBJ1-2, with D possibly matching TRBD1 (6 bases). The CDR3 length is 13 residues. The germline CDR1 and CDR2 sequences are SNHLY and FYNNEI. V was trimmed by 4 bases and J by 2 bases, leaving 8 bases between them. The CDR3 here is CASSVGTNYGYTF. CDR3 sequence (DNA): TGTGCCAGCAGTGTCGGGACAAACTATGGCTACACCTTC.

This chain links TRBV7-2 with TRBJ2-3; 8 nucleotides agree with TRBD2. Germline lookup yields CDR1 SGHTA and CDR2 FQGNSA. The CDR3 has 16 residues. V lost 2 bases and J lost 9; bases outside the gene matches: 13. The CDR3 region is CASSLPPGGASSTQYF. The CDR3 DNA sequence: TGTGCCAGCAGCTTACCTCCCGGGGGGGCCTCGTCGACGCAGTATTTT. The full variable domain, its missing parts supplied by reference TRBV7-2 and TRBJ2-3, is GAGVSQSPSNKVTEKGKDVELRCDPISGHTALYWYRQSLGQGLEFLIYFQGNSAPDKSGLPSDRFSAERTGGSVSTLTIQRTQQEDSAVYLCASSLPPGGASSTQYFGPGTRLTVL.

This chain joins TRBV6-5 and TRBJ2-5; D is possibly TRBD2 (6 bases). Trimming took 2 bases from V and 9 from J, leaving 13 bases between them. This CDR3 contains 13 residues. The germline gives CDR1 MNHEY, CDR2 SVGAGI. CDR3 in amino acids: CASSYPGTGAQYF. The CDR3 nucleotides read TGTGCCAGCAGTTACCCCGGGACGGGGGCCCAGTACTTC.

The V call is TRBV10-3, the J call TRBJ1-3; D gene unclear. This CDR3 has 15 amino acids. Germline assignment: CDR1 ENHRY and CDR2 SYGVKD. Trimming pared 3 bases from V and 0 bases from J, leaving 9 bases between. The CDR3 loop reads CAISDTYSSGNTIYF. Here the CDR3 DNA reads TGTGCCATCAGTGATACGTATAGCTCTGGAAACACCATATATTTT.

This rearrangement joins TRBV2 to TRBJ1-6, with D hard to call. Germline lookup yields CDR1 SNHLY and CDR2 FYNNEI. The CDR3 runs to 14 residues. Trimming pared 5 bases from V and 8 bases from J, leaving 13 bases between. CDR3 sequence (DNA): TGTGCCAGCAGTTTCGGAGGCGAGGATTCACCCCTCCACTTT. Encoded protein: CASSFGGEDSPLHF.